Listed here is a single T cell receptor beta chain. What it binds is not known. With 0 bases removed from V and 2 bases from J, the gap between germline ends came to 10 bases. The CDR3 length is 15 residues. CDR1 and CDR2 (germline): MGHRA, YSYEKL. These data come from a study of T-cell memory formation after mild COVID-19. Across the study: For the most part, TCR clusters were specific to one donor. Study findings and constraints: Clones shrinking from day 15 to 85 showed even CD4/CD8 mixes; later expanders tilted CD4+. CD4+ clones that contracted lay mainly in CM and EM; CD8+ ones lay in EMRA.

MiXCR was run by TCRdb on the 5' RACE reads, yielding one entry per CDR3 protein. Of 400,000 to 500,000 distinct CDR3 sequences listed, approximately 25% were seen once; the top ten hold 7.5% to 10%. The TCR sequence derives from an adult woman who had mild COVID-19 (a few samples of this study predate the infection). Cell type and time point are not known. Sequenced: PBMCs or a T cell subset sorted from them (not recorded which). V gene TRBV4-1 combines with J gene TRBJ2-5; D might be TRBD2 (5 bases). The CDR3 protein is CASSQEIALQETQYF. The CDR3 nucleotides are TGCGCCAGCAGCCAAGAGATAGCGCTTCAAGAGACCCAGTACTTC.